This is a list of T cell receptor beta chains from one sample in a study of regulatory T cells in long-lasting Graves disease. In TCRdb, the multiplex PCR reads were re-called with MiXCR into one record per CDR3 protein. Among about 620,000 distinct CDR3 sequences listed, under 20% were seen once. The data also belong to a second study, concerning T cells in Graves' hyperthyroidism and ophthalmopathy.

The specimen comprised peripheral blood mononuclear cells (PBMCs), sampled at new diagnosis, from a patient treated with antithyroid drugs. These receptors originate from a woman younger than 45 with Graves disease. Each CDR3 is given with its conserved first and last residue. The order of the fields is V gene, D gene, J gene, CDR3 protein. A D gene is named only where the DNA matches it firmly.

TRBV2	-	TRBJ2-7	CASILGLNPPGGCEQYF
TRBV27	TRBD2	TRBJ2-1	CASRRGLANYNEQFF
TRBV20-1	-	TRBJ1-2	CRVEANYGYTF
TRBV7-3	-	TRBJ2-5	CASSLLRGGRETQYF
TRBV11-3	TRBD2	TRBJ2-3	CASSPLGGRTDTQYF
TRBV5-1	-	TRBJ2-7	CASSVGKTEQYF
TRBV5-8	-	TRBJ2-7	CASSLGSWRVYEQYF
TRBV4-2	TRBD2	TRBJ2-7	CASSQEISSGRVEQYF
TRBV29-1	-	TRBJ1-2	CSVVLRGILNGYTF
TRBV7-9	TRBD1	TRBJ2-2	CASRPRDSPSNTGELFF
TRBV28	-	TRBJ2-2	CASSIGKNTGELFF
TRBV28	-	TRBJ2-1	CASSLRGDDYNEQFF
TRBV6-2/TRBV6-3	-	TRBJ2-1	CASSYLGGSAQFF
TRBV27	-	TRBJ2-5	CASSFSPRGEGTQYF